Following are 5 T cell receptor beta chains from one sample sequenced in a study of graft-versus-host responses after intestinal transplantation. Sequenced by immunoSEQ multiplex PCR; TCRdb stores in-frame clones only, minus some. Of around 88,000 clones listed, under 85% are singletons. These receptors' antigens are unknown. Source: unstimulated CD8+ T cells sorted from spleen or lymph node cells, taken before intestinal transplant. The receptor source for this set is a human donor who received an intestinal transplant.

This chain links TRBV9 with TRBJ2-1, with D tentatively TRBD1 (6 bases). There are 13 residues in the CDR3. Between the trimmed V and J ends, which lost 4 bases and 4 bases, there was a span of 9 bases. The germline V gene encodes CDR1 SGDLS and CDR2 YYNGEE. CDR3 region: CASSIGQYNEQFF. The CDR3 coding sequence is TGTGCCAGCAGCATCGGACAGTACAATGAGCAGTTCTTC.

The chain couples TRBV12-5 to TRBJ2-7, with 7 bases identical to TRBD2. Germline V CDR1 and CDR2: LGHNT, FRNRAP. The CDR3 is made up of 15 amino acids. Unmatched junction bases numbered 7, after V lost 3 bases and J lost 2 bases. CDR3 sequence reads: CASGFGAGDAYEQYF. The CDR3 nucleotides read TGTGCTAGTGGTTTTGGTGCGGGAGATGCCTACGAGCAGTACTTC. Combining the CDR3 with reference TRBV12-5 and TRBJ2-7 gives the whole variable domain DARVTQTPRHKVTEMGQEVTMRCQPILGHNTVFWYRQTMMQGLELLAYFRNRAPLDDSGMPKDRFSAEMPDATLATLKIQPSEPRDSAVYFCASGFGAGDAYEQYFGPGTRLTVT.

This clone has just a few counts. V usage is TRBV4-1 and J usage is TRBJ2-2, with 12 bases fitting TRBD2. Germline loops: CDR1 MGHRA, CDR2 YSYEKL. After removal of 2 bases from V and 4 bases from J, the junction contained 5 bases not matched to a gene. This CDR3 spans 17 amino acids. CDR3 in DNA: TGCGCCAGCAGCCAACTAGCGGGGGGGCGTATCACCGGGGAGCTGTTTTTT. It translates to CASSQLAGGRITGELFF.

Concerning this clone itself: This specimen includes other DNA sequences encoding the same CDR3. The chain combines TRBV4-2 with TRBJ2-2; D call uncertain. CDR1 LGHNA and CDR2 YNFKEQ come from the germline V gene. The V end was cut by 1 base, the J end by 8 bases, with 8 bases between. The CDR3 runs to 13 residues. The CDR3: CASSQGRGGELFF. The CDR3 DNA sequence: TGTGCCAGCAGCCAAGGGCGAGGTGGGGAGCTGTTTTTT.

The chain has TRBV2 and TRBJ2-6, with D hard to call. The V end lost 3 bases, the J end lost 0 bases, and 6 bases lay between the germline ends. Germline CDR1 reads SNHLY; CDR2 reads FYNNEI. The CDR3 consists of 15 residues. CDR3 in DNA: TGTGCCAGCAGTGATAGGTTCTCTGGGGCCAACGTCCTGACTTTC. Translating gives CASSDRFSGANVLTF.